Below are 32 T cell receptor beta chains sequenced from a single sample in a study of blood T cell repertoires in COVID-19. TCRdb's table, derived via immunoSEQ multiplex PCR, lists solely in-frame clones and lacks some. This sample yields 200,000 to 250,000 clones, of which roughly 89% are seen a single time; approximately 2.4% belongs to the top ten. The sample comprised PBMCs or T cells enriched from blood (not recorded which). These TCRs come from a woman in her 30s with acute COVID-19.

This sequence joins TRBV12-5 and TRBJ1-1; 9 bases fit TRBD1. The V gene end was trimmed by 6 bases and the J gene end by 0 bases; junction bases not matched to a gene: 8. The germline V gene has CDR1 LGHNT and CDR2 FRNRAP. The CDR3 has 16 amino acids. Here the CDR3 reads CASGSGQGVLNTEAFF. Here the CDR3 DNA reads TGTGCTAGTGGGTCGGGACAGGGTGTTTTGAACACTGAAGCTTTCTTT.

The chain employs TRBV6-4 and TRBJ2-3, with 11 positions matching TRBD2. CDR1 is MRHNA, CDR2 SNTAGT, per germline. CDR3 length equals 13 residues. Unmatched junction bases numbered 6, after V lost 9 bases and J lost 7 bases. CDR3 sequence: CASSGGALNTQYF. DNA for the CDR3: TGTGCCAGTAGCGGGGGGGCCCTGAATACGCAGTATTTT.

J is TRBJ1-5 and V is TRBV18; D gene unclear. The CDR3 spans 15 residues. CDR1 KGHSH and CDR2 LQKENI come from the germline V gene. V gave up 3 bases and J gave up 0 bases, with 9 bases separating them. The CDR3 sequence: CASSPPGYSNQPQHF. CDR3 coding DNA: TGTGCCAGCTCACCTCCGGGATATAGCAATCAGCCCCAGCATTTT.

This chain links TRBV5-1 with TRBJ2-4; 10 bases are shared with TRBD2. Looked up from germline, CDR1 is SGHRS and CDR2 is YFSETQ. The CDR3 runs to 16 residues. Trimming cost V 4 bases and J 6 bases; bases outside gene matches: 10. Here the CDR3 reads CASSPQRGGTVNIQYF. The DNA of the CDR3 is TGCGCCAGCAGCCCCCAGCGGGGGGGGACAGTAAACATTCAGTACTTC.

The CDR3 is CASSTPGTSTDTQYF. For the CDR3, the DNA is TGTGCCAGCAGCACTCCCGGGACTAGTACAGATACGCAGTATTTT. The chain has TRBV7-2 and TRBJ2-3; 8 bases map to TRBD2. The germline V gene encodes CDR1 SGHTA and CDR2 FQGNSA. With 5 bases clipped from V and 3 bases from J, the junction kept 7 bases outside the gene matches. This CDR3 has 15 amino acids. The whole variable domain, remainder taken from reference TRBV7-2 and TRBJ2-3, is GAGVSQSPSNKVTEKGKDVELRCDPISGHTALYWYRQSLGQGLEFLIYFQGNSAPDKSGLPSDRFSAERTGGSVSTLTIQRTQQEDSAVYLCASSTPGTSTDTQYFGPGTRLTVL.

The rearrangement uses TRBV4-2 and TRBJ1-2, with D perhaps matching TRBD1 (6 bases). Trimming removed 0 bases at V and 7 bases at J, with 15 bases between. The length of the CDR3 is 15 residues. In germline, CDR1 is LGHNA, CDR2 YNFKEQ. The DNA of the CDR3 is TGTGCCAGCAGCCAAGATACGGGGGGCGTTGGTGGCTACACCTTC. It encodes CASSQDTGGVGGYTF.

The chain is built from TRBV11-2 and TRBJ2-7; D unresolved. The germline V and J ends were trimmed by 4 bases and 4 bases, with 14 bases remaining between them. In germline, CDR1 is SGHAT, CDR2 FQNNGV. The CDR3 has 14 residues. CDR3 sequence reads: CASSSIVGKYEQYF. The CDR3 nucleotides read TGTGCCAGCAGCTCAATAGTGGGCAAATACGAGCAGTACTTC.

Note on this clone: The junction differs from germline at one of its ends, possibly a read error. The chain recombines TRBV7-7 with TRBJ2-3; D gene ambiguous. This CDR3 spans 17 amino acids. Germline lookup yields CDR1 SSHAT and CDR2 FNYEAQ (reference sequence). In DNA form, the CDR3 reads TGTGCTAGCAGCTTCCCCACTCTCTATTCTAGCACAGATACGCAGTATTTT. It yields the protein CASSFPTLYSSTDTQYF.

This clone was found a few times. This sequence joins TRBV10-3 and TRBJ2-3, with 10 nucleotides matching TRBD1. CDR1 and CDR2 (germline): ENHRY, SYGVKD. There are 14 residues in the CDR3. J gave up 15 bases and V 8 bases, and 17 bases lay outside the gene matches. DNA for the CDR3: TGTGCCATCGGACGGGAGGGGGCGACAGGGGGCTACTATTTT. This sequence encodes CAIGREGATGGYYF.

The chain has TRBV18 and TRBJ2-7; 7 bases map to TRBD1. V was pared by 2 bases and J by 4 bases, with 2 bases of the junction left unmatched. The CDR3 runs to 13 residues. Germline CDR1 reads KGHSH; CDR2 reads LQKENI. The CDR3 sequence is CASSPRQGYEQYF. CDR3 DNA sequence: TGTGCCAGCTCACCAAGACAGGGTTACGAGCAGTACTTC.

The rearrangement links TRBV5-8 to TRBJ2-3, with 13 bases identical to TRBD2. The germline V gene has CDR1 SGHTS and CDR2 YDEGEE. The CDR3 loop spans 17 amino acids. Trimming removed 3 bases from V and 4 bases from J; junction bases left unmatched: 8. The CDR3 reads CASSWGLAGPRADTQYF. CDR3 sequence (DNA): TGTGCCAGCAGCTGGGGACTAGCGGGGCCCCGGGCAGATACGCAGTATTTT. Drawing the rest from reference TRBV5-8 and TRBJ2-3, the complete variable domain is EAGVTQSPTHLIKTRGQQATLRCSPISGHTSVYWYQQALGLGLQFLLWYDEGEERNRGNFPPRFSGRQFPNYSSELNVNALELEDSALYLCASSWGLAGPRADTQYFGPGTRLTVL.

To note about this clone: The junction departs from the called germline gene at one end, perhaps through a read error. The CDR3: CASSLGGGSETQYF. In DNA form, the CDR3 reads TGTGCTAGCAGCTTGGGCGGGGGGTCAGAGACCCAGTACTTC. The rearrangement links TRBV7-7 to TRBJ2-5; 8 bases are shared with TRBD2. Germline V gives CDR1 SSHAT, CDR2 FNYEAQ (reference sequence). The CDR3 totals 14 residues.

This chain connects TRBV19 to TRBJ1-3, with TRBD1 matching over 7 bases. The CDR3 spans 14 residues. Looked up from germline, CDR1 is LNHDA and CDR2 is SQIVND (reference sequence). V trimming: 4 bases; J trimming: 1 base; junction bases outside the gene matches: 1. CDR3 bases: TGTGCCAGTAGTAACAGGGGATCTGGAAACACCATATATTTT. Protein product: CASSNRGSGNTIYF.

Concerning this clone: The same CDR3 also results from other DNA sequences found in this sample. The CDR3 spells CASSQGQGAYEQYF. The CDR3 nucleotides read TGTGCCAGCAGCCAAGGGCAGGGGGCCTACGAGCAGTACTTC. The chain links TRBV14 to TRBJ2-7; 7 nucleotides line up with TRBD1. The V segment lost 1 base and the J segment 2 bases; nucleotides outside the gene matches: 2. Germline V gene sequence: CDR1 SGHDN, CDR2 FVKESK. The CDR3 extends over 14 amino acids.

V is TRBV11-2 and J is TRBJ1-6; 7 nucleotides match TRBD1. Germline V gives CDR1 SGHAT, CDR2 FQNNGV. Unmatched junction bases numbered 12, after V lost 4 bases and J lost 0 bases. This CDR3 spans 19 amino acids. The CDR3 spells CASSSRVGQPSSYNSPLHF. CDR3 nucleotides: TGTGCCAGCAGCTCCCGGGTGGGACAGCCTAGCTCCTATAATTCACCCCTCCACTTT. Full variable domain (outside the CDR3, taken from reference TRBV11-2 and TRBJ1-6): EAGVAQSPRYKIIEKRQSVAFWCNPISGHATLYWYQQILGQGPKLLIQFQNNGVVDDSQLPKDRFSAERLKGVDSTLKIQPAKLEDSAVYLCASSSRVGQPSSYNSPLHFGNGTRLTVT.

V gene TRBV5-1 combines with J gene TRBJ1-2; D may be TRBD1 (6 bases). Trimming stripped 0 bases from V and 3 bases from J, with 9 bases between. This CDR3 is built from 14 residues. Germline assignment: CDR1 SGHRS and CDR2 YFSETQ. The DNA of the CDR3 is TGCGCCAGCAGCTTGGGGGACACCGACTATGGCTACACCTTC. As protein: CASSLGDTDYGYTF.

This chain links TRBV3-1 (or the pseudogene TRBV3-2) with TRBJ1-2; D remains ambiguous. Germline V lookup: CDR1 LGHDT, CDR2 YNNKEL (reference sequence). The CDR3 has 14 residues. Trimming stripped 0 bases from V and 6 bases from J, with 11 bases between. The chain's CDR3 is CASSQDPSGNGYTF. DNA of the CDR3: TGTGCCAGCAGCCAAGATCCTAGCGGGAATGGCTACACCTTC.

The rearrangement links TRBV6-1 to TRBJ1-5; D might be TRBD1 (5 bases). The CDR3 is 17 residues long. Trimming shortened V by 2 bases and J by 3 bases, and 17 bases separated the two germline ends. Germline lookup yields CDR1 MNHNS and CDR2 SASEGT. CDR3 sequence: CASSENRPGAYNQPQHF. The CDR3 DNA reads TGTGCCAGCAGTGAAAACCGCCCTGGGGCGTACAATCAGCCCCAGCATTTT.

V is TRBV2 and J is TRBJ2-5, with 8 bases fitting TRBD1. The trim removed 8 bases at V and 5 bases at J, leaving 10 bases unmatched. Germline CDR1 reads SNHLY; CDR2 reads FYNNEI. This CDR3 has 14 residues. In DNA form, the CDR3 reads TGTGCCAGCTGCAGCCCAGGGGGCTGGGAGACCCAGTACTTC. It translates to CASCSPGGWETQYF.

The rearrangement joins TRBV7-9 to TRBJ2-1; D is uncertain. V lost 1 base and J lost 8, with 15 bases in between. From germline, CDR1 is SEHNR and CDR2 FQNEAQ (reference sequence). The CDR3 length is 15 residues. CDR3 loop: CASSLGGGLRDEQFF. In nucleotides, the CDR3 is TGTGCCAGCAGCTTAGGAGGCGGCCTACGAGATGAGCAGTTCTTC. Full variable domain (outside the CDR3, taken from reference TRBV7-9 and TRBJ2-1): DTGVSQNPRHKITKRGQNVTFRCDPISEHNRLYWYRQTLGQGPEFLTYFQNEAQLEKSRLLSDRFSAERPKGSFSTLEIQRTEQGDSAMYLCASSLGGGLRDEQFFGPGTRLTVL.

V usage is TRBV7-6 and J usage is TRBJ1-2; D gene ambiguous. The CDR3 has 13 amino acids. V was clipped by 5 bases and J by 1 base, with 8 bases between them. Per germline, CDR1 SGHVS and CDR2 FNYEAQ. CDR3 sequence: CASSQTVNYGYTF. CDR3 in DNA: TGTGCCAGCAGCCAAACAGTTAACTATGGCTACACCTTC.

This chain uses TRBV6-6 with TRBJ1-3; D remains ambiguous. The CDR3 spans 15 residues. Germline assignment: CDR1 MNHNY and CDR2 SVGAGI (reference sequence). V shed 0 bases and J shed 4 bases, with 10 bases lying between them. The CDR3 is CASSYSSTWGNTIYF. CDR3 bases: TGTGCCAGCAGTTACTCGAGTACTTGGGGAAACACCATATATTTT.

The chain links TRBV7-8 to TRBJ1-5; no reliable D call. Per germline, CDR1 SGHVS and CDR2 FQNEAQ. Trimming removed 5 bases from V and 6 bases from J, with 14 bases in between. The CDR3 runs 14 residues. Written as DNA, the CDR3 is TGTGCCAGCAGCAACCGAGATGGGCTTCAGCCCCAGCATTTT. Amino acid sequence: CASSNRDGLQPQHF. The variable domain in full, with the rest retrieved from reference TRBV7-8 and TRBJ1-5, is GAGVSQSPRYKVAKRGQDVALRCDPISGHVSLFWYQQALGQGPEFLTYFQNEAQLDKSGLPSDRFFAERPEGSVSTLKIQRTQQEDSAVYLCASSNRDGLQPQHFGDGTRLSIL.

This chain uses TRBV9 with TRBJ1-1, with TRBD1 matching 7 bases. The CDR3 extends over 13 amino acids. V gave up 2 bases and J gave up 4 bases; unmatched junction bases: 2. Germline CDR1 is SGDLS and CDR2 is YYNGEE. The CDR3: CASSVQGGTEAFF. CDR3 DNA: TGTGCCAGCAGCGTTCAGGGGGGCACTGAAGCTTTCTTT.

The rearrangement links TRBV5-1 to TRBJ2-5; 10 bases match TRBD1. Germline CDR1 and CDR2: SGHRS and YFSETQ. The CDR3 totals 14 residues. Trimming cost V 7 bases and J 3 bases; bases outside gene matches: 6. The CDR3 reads CASRLGTGEETQYF. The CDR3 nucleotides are TGCGCCAGCCGGCTCGGGACAGGGGAAGAGACCCAGTACTTC.

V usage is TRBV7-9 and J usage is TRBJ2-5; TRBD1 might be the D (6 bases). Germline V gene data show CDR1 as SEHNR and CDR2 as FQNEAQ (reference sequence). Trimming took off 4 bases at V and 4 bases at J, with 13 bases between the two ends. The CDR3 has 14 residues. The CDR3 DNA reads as TGTGCCAGCAGCTCAGGACAGACGGGAGAGACCCAGTACTTC. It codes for CASSSGQTGETQYF.

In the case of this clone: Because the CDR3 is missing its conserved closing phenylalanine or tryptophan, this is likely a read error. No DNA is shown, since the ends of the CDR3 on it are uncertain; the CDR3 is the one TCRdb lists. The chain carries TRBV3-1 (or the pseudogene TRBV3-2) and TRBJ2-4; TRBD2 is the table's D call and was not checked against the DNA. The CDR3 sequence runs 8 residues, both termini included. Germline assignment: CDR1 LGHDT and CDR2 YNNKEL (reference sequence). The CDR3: CASSQDRR.

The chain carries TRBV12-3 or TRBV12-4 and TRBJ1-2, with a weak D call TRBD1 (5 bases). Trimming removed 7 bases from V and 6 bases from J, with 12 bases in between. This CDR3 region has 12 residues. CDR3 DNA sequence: TGTGCCAGCACAATTGGGGGGGATGGCTACACCTTC. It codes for CASTIGGDGYTF.

The CDR3 coding sequence is TGCGCCAGCAGCCAAGAGCCAGGGGTTCAGCCCCAGCATTTT. Residues: CASSQEPGVQPQHF. The chain couples TRBV4-1 to TRBJ1-5; weak D call: TRBD1 (6 bases). The CDR3 has 14 residues. From germline, CDR1 is MGHRA and CDR2 YSYEKL. Deletions cut 0 bases from V and 6 bases from J, with 9 bases between.

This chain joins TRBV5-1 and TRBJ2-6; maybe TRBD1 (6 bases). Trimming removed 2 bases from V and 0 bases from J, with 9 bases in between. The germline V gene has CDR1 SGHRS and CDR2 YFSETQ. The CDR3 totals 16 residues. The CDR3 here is CASSFSGASGANVLTF. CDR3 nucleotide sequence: TGCGCCAGCAGCTTCTCAGGGGCCTCTGGGGCCAACGTCCTGACTTTC.

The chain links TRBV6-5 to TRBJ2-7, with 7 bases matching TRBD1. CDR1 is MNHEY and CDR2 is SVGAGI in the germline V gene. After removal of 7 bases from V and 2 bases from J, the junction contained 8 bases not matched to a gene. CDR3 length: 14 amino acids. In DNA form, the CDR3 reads TGTGCCAGCACGGGCCGGGACAGACCCTACGAGCAGTACTTC. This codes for CASTGRDRPYEQYF.

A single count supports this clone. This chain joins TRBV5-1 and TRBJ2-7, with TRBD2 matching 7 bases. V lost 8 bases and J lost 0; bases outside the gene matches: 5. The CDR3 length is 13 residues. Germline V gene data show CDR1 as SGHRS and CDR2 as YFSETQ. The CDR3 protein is CASRAGSSYEQYF. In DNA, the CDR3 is TGCGCCAGTAGAGCGGGGAGCTCCTACGAGCAGTACTTC. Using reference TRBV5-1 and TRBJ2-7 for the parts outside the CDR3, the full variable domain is KAGVTQTPRYLIKTRGQQVTLSCSPISGHRSVSWYQQTPGQGLQFLFEYFSETQRNKGNFPGRFSGRQFSNSRSEMNVSTLELGDSALYLCASRAGSSYEQYFGPGTRLTVT.